The text below deals with one TCR beta chain. Its antigen has not been determined. Base qualities are not recorded, but no much larger clone differs from it by a single base. The sample comes from a study of cytomegalovirus exposure and HLA in healthy donors (dated by TCRdb to 2015 to 2018). Context from the whole study: In an earlier analysis of 587 of the donors, 250 to 300 Gb of sequence data and 100 million or so unique TCR beta sequences from about 190 million T cells were reported. An early release that covered 640 HLA-typed donors contained approximately 300 gigabases of sequencing data and around 85 million unique TCR sequences. Among the roughly 400 genotyped donors, about 85% belonged to the genetic ancestry cluster associated with self-reported Caucasian donors. The study aimed to test whether cataloging public T cell receptors could reveal signatures of past pathogen exposure. The T cell repertoires of 670 or so subjects were profiled by immunosequencing and related to cytomegalovirus serostatus. A separate validation cohort of 100 to 150 different subjects was used in addition to the 666-subject first cohort. To predict cytomegalovirus infection status, the study combined high-throughput TCR immunosequencing, statistical association of individual TCRs with disease status, and machine learning. To study patterns of TCR occurrence, a later analysis re-analyzed previously published TCR beta repertoires from more than 550 donors and added high-resolution HLA genotyping. Rather than drawing on any new phenotypic data, the later analysis identified candidate immune exposures from TCR beta sequences and the way those sequences occurred across donors. An earlier analysis of around 580 of the donors used high-throughput TCR beta sequencing to judge whether each TCR beta V gene segment behaved as functional or pseudogenic. Alongside the repertoire data, information on donor age, sex, ethnicity and CMV serostatus was compiled. A later genetic analysis took genome-wide SNP genotypes for about 55% of the roughly 670 donors and used that subset as a discovery cohort. Every discovery cohort repertoire had been produced on one sequencing platform. HLA typing included class I and class II loci at four-digit resolution. The number of typed donors differed by locus: roughly 629-640 for A, B, C, DRB1 and DQB1; 522 for DQA1; 606 for DPA1; and approximately 450 for DPB1. Roughly five DR-DQ haplotypes were handled as single units for association and clustering, since linkage in the cohort was strong. Across some 400 genotyped donors of the cohort, an average of roughly 250,000 unique TCR beta nucleotide sequences per donor were sequenced, and about a sixth of those sequences were non-productive.

The investigation overall reported the following: The classifier was reported to diagnose cytomegalovirus status with high specificity and sensitivity in both the original cohort and the validation cohort. In a later analysis, HLA-associated TCR beta chains showed more clonal expansion and lower generation probabilities than non-associated chains that were equally common. A cluster of highly shared sequence variants was judged likely to be a technical artifact of the sequencing pipeline. A further reported finding was that TCR beta sequences accurately predicted the HLA-A and HLA-B alleles for most subjects in the first cohort. Some 16 rarely observed V segments, including chromosome 9 orphons, were excluded from the earlier analysis of some 590 of the donors because counts were too low. The presence/absence analyses assumed that sequencing depth was roughly uniform across donors, and that assumption may not be true. At a false discovery rate of 0.05, a later analysis linked under 20,000 TCR beta sequences to specific HLA alleles. For the cohort, immune exposure information was limited to CMV serostatus. Some IMGT-functional V segments, including TRBV6-2 and TRBV6-3, could not be told apart with the 87-base-pair reads, so those segments were excluded. An earlier analysis of around 540 of the donors showed that most TCR beta V segments appeared in productive rearrangements either about 90% or about 30% of the time, which broadly matched IMGT annotations. According to the authors, the approach could potentially be generalized to other disease states and immunological phenotypes. According to a later analysis, most CMV-associated TCR beta chains appeared to be HLA-restricted, and the HLA associations seemed to be driven largely by CMV exposure. A few of the identified cytomegalovirus-associated TCR beta chains were confirmed in vitro to be specific for cytomegalovirus antigens. In a later analysis, the rate of TCR association differed among HLA loci, with DRB1 alleles having the most associated TCRs and HLA-C alleles having the fewest. The study gave a list of more than 150 TCR beta chains associated with cytomegalovirus. An association between a missense DCLRE1C variant and V-gene and J-gene trimming of TCR beta chains was found in a later genetic analysis and replicated in an independent cohort. In a later analysis, several top co-occurrence clusters were reported to appear linked to parvovirus B19, influenza, CMV and Epstein-Barr virus. This cohort had only TCR beta chains sequenced, and the lack of alpha or paired-chain data limited which features could be detected. Assigning TCR associations to individual alleles was difficult when HLA alleles, especially DR and DQ, strongly co-occurred. According to a later genetic analysis, donors in an Asian-associated ancestry cluster had fewer N-insertions in productive TCRs than the approximately 630-donor mean. While some public TCRs were present in many individuals, most TCR sequences turned up only very rarely across donors. Because some donors lacked HLA typing at each locus, the association tests relied only on the typed subset. Linkage disequilibrium might explain the correlated functional status among segregating V segments, but an unknown experimental factor could not be excluded.

The cohort was made up of roughly 670 healthy bone marrow donors. All cohort members were sampled while nominally healthy, although unrecorded immune exposures were likely present. The donor was CMV seronegative and was included in the group of over 300 seronegative cohort members. A peripheral blood sample was provided by each donor, and peripheral blood mononuclear cells were used for TCR beta sequencing. Genomic DNA extraction from the blood cell samples was performed with the Qiagen DNeasy Blood Extraction Kit. Library method: the immunoSEQ multiplex PCR assay. For the multiplex PCR, a mixture combining 60 forward primers for TCR Vbeta segments and 13 reverse primers for TCR Jbeta segments was used. Amplification of the CDR3 region of rearranged TCR beta genes was performed with a multiplex PCR assay on genomic DNA. On the Illumina HiSeq System, the amplified TCR beta libraries were sequenced as 87-base-pair reads. Turning to the authors' computational methods: A later analysis tallied roughly 76 million unique TCR beta chains across the 700 or so repertoires, and about 12 million of those chains were shared by two or more donors. To remove PCR and sequencing errors, raw reads were error-corrected and collapsed into unique sequences using a nearest-neighbor algorithm that merged closely related sequences. V, D and J gene segments were assigned by aligning CDR3 sequences to IMGT reference sequences. Each retained sequence needed at least a six-nucleotide match to both a V gene segment and a J gene segment. Rearrangements were called productive when the CDR3 lacked stop codons and stayed in frame with V and J; all others were non-productive. Following IMGT convention, CDR3 was defined as the stretch from the second conserved V-encoded cysteine up to the conserved J-encoded phenylalanine. In an earlier analysis of around 570 of the donors, sequences lacking an unambiguous match to a single V gene segment were excluded. In an earlier analysis of 450 to 750 of the donors, a V segment was called functional when productive rearrangements were above 56.7%, and segregating when the standard deviation between donors exceeded 5%. A statistical classification framework was built for diagnosing cytomegalovirus status from the catalog of TCR beta chain sequences. V and J gene assignment, in a later analysis, came from comparing TCR nucleotide sequences with IMGT/GENE-DB human TR gene sequences. In a later analysis, CDR3 sequences and most-parsimonious VDJ recombination scenarios were assigned using the TCRdist pipeline. In a later analysis, each TCR beta chain was defined by its CDR3 amino acid sequence together with its V-gene family, and reads lacking a unique V-gene family were excluded. To address suspected cross-contamination and a sequencing artifact, a later analysis removed approximately 590 highly shared, low-generation-probability nucleotide sequences. In a later analysis, a clonal expansion index for each public chain was calculated from normalized within-repertoire ranks of inferred template counts. In a later analysis, generation probabilities were computed with a VDJ recombination model fitted to out-of-frame rearrangements, and the resulting probabilities were checked against IGoR. A later analysis scored TCR-TCR, TCR-HLA and TCR-CMV co-occurrence with hypergeometric tests, applying a repertoire-size bias correction to TCR pairs. A later analysis estimated false discovery rates by permuting HLA or CMV assignments 20 times. In a later analysis, co-occurring TCRs were grouped using DBSCAN, with TCRdist sequence similarity added in when clustering inside HLA-allele-positive subsets. Repertoires with fewer than 30,000 or more than 120,000 public chains, plus five repertoires with anomalous nucleotide sharing, were excluded from co-occurrence clustering. Here the immuneACCESS table is served through TCRdb, limited to in-frame sequences with V and J called. Missing clones are a known gap in these copies; in checked studies unresolved V genes cover under half, and the rest lacks a known reason. Clone size and the V and J calls come from that table; the DNA yielded D and trimming. The sample yields about 120,000 clones; 70% to 90% were counted once. 1.5% to 2% of the sample lies in the top ten.

Measured from the cysteine to the phenylalanine, the CDR3 is 16 residues long. Of all the DNA, just the CDR3 is kept, 48 bases in frame from base 1. V loses 3 bases at its end and J loses 4 bases; junction bases beyond the gene matches: 6. For CDR1 and CDR2, the germline V gene lists MDHEN and SYDVKM. The sample comprised PBMCs. Recombination connected TRBV28 to TRBJ1-4; TRBD1 agrees with 9 junctional bases. This clonotype was sampled from a man aged 35-49 years in good health and CMV-seronegative. Here the CDR3 is given as CASSFISGQGNEKLFF. At the DNA level, the sequence is TGTGCCAGCAGTTTCATCTCGGGACAGGGTAATGAAAAACTGTTTTTT. The reference TRBV28 and TRBJ1-4 proteins fill in what lies around the CDR3, so the full variable domain reads DVKVTQSSRYLVKRTGEKVFLECVQDMDHENMFWYRQDPGLGLRLIYFSYDVKMKEKGDIPEGYSVSREKKERFSLILESASTNQTSMYLCASSFISGQGNEKLFFGSGTQLSVL.